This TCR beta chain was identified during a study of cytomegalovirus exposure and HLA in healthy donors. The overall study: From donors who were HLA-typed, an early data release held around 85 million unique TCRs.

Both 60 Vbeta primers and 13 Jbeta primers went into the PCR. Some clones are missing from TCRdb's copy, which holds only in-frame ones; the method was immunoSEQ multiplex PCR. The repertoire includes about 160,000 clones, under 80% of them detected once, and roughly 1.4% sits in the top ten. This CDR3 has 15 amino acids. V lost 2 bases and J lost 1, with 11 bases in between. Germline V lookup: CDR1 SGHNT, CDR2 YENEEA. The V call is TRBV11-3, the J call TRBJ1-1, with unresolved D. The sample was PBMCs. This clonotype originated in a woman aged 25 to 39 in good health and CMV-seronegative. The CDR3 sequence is CASSLFTSKNTEAFF. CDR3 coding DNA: TGTGCCAGCAGCTTATTCACTTCTAAGAACACTGAAGCTTTCTTT.